These 2 T cell receptor beta chains originate from one sample sequenced in a study of T cells in Graves' hyperthyroidism and ophthalmopathy. From RNA transcripts, TCR beta CDR3 regions were amplified. An initial round of RT-PCR targeting the TCR CDR3 relied on the HTBI primer set. TCRdb called the multiplex PCR reads again in MiXCR, with one record for every CDR3 protein. The sample includes hundreds of thousands of distinct CDR3 sequences, approximately 24% of them seen just once. Sequenced material: blood. These receptors came from a woman aged 25 to 39 with Graves' ophthalmopathy.

In this sample, this clonotype turned up many times. V gene TRBV19 combines with J gene TRBJ1-1; the D gene is possibly TRBD1 (6 bases). Germline V gene sequence: CDR1 LNHDA, CDR2 SQIVND (reference sequence). CDR3 size: 14 residues. Between the trimmed V and J ends, which lost 10 bases and 0 bases, there was a span of 15 bases. The DNA of the CDR3 is TGTGCCACCACGGCGGGGGGCCTGAACACTGAAGCTTTCTTT. As protein: CATTAGGLNTEAFF. The full variable domain, in which reference TRBV19 and TRBJ1-1 provide the parts outside the CDR3, is DGGITQSPKYLFRKEGQNVTLSCEQNLNHDAMYWYRQDPGQGLRLIYYSQIVNDFQKGDIAEGYSVSREKKESFPLTVTSAQKNPTAFYLCATTAGGLNTEAFFGQGTRLTVV.

This rearrangement joins TRBV6-5 to TRBJ2-7; 10 nucleotides line up with TRBD2. Germline V gene lookup returns CDR1 MNHEY and CDR2 SVGAGI. CDR3 length: 16 residues. Trimming took 0 bases from V and 0 from J; bases not matched to a gene: 2. This CDR3 is CASSYSASGSSYEQYF. The CDR3 DNA sequence: TGTGCCAGCAGTTACTCGGCTAGCGGGAGCTCCTACGAGCAGTACTTC.